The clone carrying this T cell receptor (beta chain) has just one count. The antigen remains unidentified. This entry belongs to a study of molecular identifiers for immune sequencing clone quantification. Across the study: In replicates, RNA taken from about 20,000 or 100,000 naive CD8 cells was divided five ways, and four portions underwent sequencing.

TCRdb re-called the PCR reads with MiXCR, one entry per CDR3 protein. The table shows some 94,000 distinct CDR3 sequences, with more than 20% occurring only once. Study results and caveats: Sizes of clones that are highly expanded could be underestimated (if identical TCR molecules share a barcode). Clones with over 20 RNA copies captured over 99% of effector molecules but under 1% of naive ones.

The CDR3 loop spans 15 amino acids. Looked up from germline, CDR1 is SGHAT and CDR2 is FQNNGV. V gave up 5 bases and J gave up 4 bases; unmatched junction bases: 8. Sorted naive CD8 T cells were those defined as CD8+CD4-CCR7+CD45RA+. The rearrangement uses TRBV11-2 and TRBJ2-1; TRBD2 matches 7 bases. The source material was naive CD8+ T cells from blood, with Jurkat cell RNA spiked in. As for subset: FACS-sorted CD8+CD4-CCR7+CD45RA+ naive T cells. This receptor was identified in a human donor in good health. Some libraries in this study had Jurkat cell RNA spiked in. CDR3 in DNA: TGTGCCAGCAGCACCTGGACTAGTTTTTACAATGAGCAGTTCTTC. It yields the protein CASSTWTSFYNEQFF.